This T cell receptor (beta chain) was captured in a study of control samples from healthy donors and cancer patients (dated by TCRdb to 2018 to 2021). About this clone itself: Its cognate antigen has yet to be identified. No quality values exist for individual bases; no much larger clone is one base distant.

The method behind the library was the immunoSEQ multiplex PCR assay. TCRdb limited this immuneACCESS table to in-frame rearrangements with V and J called. A share of clones is missing; checked studies link under half to unresolved V genes, and the rest is unexplained. Here the sample has around 93,000 clones; around nine tenths occur a single time. 3% of the sample is held by the ten biggest clonotypes. The trim is 2 bases for V and 1 base for J, with a gap of 12 bases between the germline ends. Taken from the germline V gene, the CDR1 and CDR2 loops are SQVTM and ANQGSEA. The cysteine opens and the phenylalanine closes a CDR3 of 14 amino acids. Of all the DNA, just the CDR3 is kept, 42 bases in frame from base 1.

The chain uses TRBV29-1 and TRBJ2-7, with TRBD1 as a weak D call on 6 bases. This receptor was identified in a human donor in good health. The donor label of this sample is uncertain. Sequencing was performed on blood. The CDR3 protein sequence reads: CSVEFTGNSYEQYF. The DNA is as follows: TGCAGCGTTGAATTTACAGGGAATTCCTACGAGCAGTACTTC.